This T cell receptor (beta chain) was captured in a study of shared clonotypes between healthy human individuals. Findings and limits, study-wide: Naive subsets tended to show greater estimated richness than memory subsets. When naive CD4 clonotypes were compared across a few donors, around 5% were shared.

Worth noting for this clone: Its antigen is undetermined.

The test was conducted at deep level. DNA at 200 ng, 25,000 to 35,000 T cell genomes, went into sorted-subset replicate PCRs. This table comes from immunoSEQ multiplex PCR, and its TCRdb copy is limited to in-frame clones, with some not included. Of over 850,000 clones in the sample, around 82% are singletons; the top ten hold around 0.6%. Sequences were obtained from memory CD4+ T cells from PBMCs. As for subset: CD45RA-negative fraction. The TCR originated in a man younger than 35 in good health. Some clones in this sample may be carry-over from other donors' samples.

CDR3 nucleotide sequence: TGTGCCATCAGTGGGACTAGCGGGGGGAATGAGCAGTTCTTC. Its protein is CAISGTSGGNEQFF. This chain connects TRBV10-3 to TRBJ2-1, with 14 bases lining up with TRBD2. This CDR3 is 14 amino acids long. V trimming: 4 bases; J trimming: 7 bases; junction bases outside the gene matches: 0. CDR1 is ENHRY and CDR2 is SYGVKD in the germline V gene.